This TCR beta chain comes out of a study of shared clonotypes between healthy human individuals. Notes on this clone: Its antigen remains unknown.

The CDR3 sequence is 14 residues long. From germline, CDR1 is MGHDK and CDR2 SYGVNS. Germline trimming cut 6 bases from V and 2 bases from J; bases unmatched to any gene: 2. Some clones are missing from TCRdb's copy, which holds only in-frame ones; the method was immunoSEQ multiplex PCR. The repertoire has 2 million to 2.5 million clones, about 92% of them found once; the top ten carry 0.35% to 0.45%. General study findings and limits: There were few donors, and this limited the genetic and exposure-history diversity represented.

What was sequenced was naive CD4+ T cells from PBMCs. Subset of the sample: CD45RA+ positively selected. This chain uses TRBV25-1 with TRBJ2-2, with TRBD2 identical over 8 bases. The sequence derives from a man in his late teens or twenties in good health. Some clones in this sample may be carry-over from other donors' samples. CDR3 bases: TGTGCCAGCAGGAGGACTAGCAACACCGGGGAGCTGTTTTTT. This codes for CASRRTSNTGELFF.